A selection of T cell receptor beta chains follows, all from one sample in a study of tumor-infiltrating lymphocytes in primary liver carcinoma. TCRdb processed the multiplex PCR reads anew with MiXCR; each CDR3 protein has one entry. The sample includes fewer than 350,000 distinct CDR3 sequences, 50% to 70% seen only once; the top ten take roughly 8.9%. Sequenced: peripheral blood. The source of these receptors is a man between 40 and 49 years old with primary liver carcinoma and hepatitis B virus infection. CDR3s include the opening cysteine and the closing phenylalanine or tryptophan. A D gene is named only where the DNA matches it firmly. Size is stated for part of the rows, as once, few or many counts, or as a class when the clone is expanded.

J,size,D,V,DNA,CDR3
TRBJ1-1,few,NA,TRBV6-1,TGTGCCAGCAGTTTCGGGTCGGGAGGTGGGAACACTGAAGCTTTCTTT,CASSFGSGGGNTEAFF
TRBJ2-2,NA,TRBD1,TRBV7-9,TGTGCCAGCAGCTCCCAAGGGGGCGGCGGGGAGCTGTTTTTT,CASSSQGGGGELFF
TRBJ1-1,NA,TRBD1,TRBV30,TGTGCCTGGAGGAAAGCCGGGACAGGGGGCGGGGGCACTGAAGCTTTCTTT,CAWRKAGTGGGGTEAFF
TRBJ1-1,many,NA,TRBV11-2,TGTGCCAGCAGCTTAGACAAAACTGAAGCTTTCTTT,CASSLDKTEAFF
TRBJ2-7,NA,TRBD1,TRBV5-6,TGTGCCAGCAGCGGCACAGGGGGCGCCCGCTACGAGCAGTACTTC,CASSGTGGARYEQYF
TRBJ2-7,NA,NA,TRBV12-3/TRBV12-4,TGTGCCAGCAGTTTAACCGAGACTAGAAACTACGGGCAGTACTTC,CASSLTETRNYGQYF
TRBJ1-2,NA,NA,TRBV6-1,TGTGTCAGTAGTGCCCCCCTATATGGCTACACCTTC,CVSSAPLYGYTF
TRBJ2-2,NA,NA,TRBV11-2,TGTGCCAGCAACGTGGACACTACGAACACCGGGAAGCTGTTTTTT,CASNVDTTNTGKLFF
TRBJ2-1,NA,NA,TRBV12-3/TRBV12-4,TGTGCCAGCAATCTGTTACAGGGTCTAGTGGGTAATGAGCAGTTCTTC,CASNLLQGLVGNEQFF
TRBJ2-3,NA,NA,TRBV11-3,TGTGTCAGCAGCGGCAGCCCGGCTGGAGTGGTGGATACGCAGTATTTT,CVSSGSPAGVVDTQYF
TRBJ1-2,medium-sized,NA,TRBV29-1,TGCAGCGTTGGGCAGGGCTGGGGCATGGGCTATGGCTACACCTTC,CSVGQGWGMGYGYTF
TRBJ2-2,NA,TRBD2,TRBV7-8,TGTGCCAGCAGCTTCAGCCTTCGGGGGGGGAACACCGGGGAGCTGTTTTTT,CASSFSLRGGNTGELFF
TRBJ1-1,few,NA,TRBV5-5,TGTGCCAGCAGCTTGGGGGGGGCGAGGGAAGCCGAGGCTTTCTTT,CASSLGGAREAEAFF
TRBJ2-1,few,NA,TRBV28,TGTGCCAGCAGTTTATTTGGGGTCCACAATGAGCAGTTCTTC,CASSLFGVHNEQFF
TRBJ1-2,many,NA,TRBV29-1,TGCAGCGTTGAAAGGCAGATGGGCTACACCTTC,CSVERQMGYTF
TRBJ2-3,NA,NA,TRBV29-1,TGCAGCGTTAGTGTAAGTATGGGCACAGATACGCAGTATTTT,CSVSVSMGTDTQYF
TRBJ1-3,NA,NA,TRBV12-3/TRBV12-4,TGTGCCAGCACTATACAGGGCCCTGGAAACACCATATATTTT,CASTIQGPGNTIYF
TRBJ1-2,many,NA,TRBV12-3/TRBV12-4,TGTGCCAGCAGTTTGACTGATCACCGCTACACCTTC,CASSLTDHRYTF
TRBJ2-7,many,TRBD2,TRBV10-3,TGTGCCACCCGACTAGCGGGAGGGCCGGGCGAGCAGTACTTC,CATRLAGGPGEQYF
TRBJ2-1,NA,NA,TRBV7-3,TGTGCCAGCAGCTTAGGAGTAACCTACAATGAGCAGTTCTTC,CASSLGVTYNEQFF
TRBJ2-1,NA,NA,TRBV29-1,TGCAGCGCCTCACTGGAAAGCAATGAGCAGTTCTTC,CSASLESNEQFF
TRBJ2-7,many,TRBD1,TRBV6-6,TGTGCCAGCAGTCCCTCGAGGGGGGACAGGGACTCCCTCGAGTACGAGCAGTACTTC,CASSPSRGDRDSLEYEQYF
TRBJ2-5,NA,NA,TRBV29-1,TGCAACATTGCGACGGCCGGAGAGACCCAGTACTTC,CNIATAGETQYF
TRBJ1-5,NA,NA,TRBV5-1,TGCGCCAGCAGCTTGGGCTCCGCGGCCGACAATCAGCCCCAGCATTTT,CASSLGSAADNQPQHF
TRBJ1-5,few,TRBD1,TRBV10-3,TGTGCCATCAGTAAAGACAGGGTGCAGCCCCAGCATTTT,CAISKDRVQPQHF
TRBJ1-4,few,NA,TRBV4-3,TGCGCCAGCAGCCAAGGTGGGGGAACTAATGAAAAACTGTTTTTT,CASSQGGGTNEKLFF
TRBJ2-2,NA,TRBD2,TRBV5-1,TGCGCCAGCAGCTTCCTAGCGGGAGAGACCGGGGAGCTGTTTTTT,CASSFLAGETGELFF